This entry lists 8 T cell receptor beta chains sequenced from one sample in a study of immune evolution from preneoplasia to lung adenocarcinoma. Profiled with immunoSEQ multiplex PCR; TCRdb holds only in-frame clones, not every one. This table holds thousands of clones, approximately 79% found once. The sequencing input was FFPE adjacent normal lung tissue. The source is a person aged 70 to 85 with lung adenocarcinoma.

The table lists this clone with a few counts. The rearrangement uses TRBV4-2 and TRBJ1-3; no clear D. Between the trimmed V and J ends, which lost 0 bases and 2 bases, there was a span of 11 bases. Germline V gene sequence: CDR1 LGHNA, CDR2 YNFKEQ. The CDR3 loop spans 16 amino acids. CDR3 region: CASSQDLAGPGNTIYF. In DNA, the CDR3 is TGTGCCAGCAGCCAAGATTTAGCGGGTCCTGGAAACACCATATATTTT.

In this sample, this clone turned up once. V gene TRBV7-3 combines with J gene TRBJ1-5; TRBD1 might be the D (6 bases). Germline lookup yields CDR1 SGHTA and CDR2 FQGTGA. The CDR3 covers 17 residues. The V end lost 7 bases, the J end lost 2 bases, and 21 bases lay between the germline ends. The CDR3 loop is CASIKGGGGTGNQPQHF. The DNA for the CDR3 is TGTGCCAGCATCAAAGGAGGAGGGGGAACTGGCAATCAGCCCCAGCATTTT.

This clone was recorded once. The rearrangement joins TRBV7-9 to TRBJ2-5; no definite D call. Trimming took 0 bases from V and 5 from J, leaving 4 bases between them. Germline assignment: CDR1 SEHNR and CDR2 FQNEAQ (reference sequence). The CDR3 has 12 residues. As DNA, the CDR3 is TGTGCCAGCAGCTTAGCGTCGGAGACCCAGTACTTC. Its translation: CASSLASETQYF.

Comments on this clone: The junction differs from germline at one of its ends, possibly a read error. V is TRBV7-7 and J is TRBJ2-1; 10 bases are a match to TRBD2. The CDR3 length is 17 residues. The germline V gene encodes CDR1 SSHAT and CDR2 FNYEAQ (reference sequence). The CDR3 bases are TGTGCTAGCAGCTTAGCGTCTAGCGGGAGTTTGAGGAATGAGCAGTTCTTC. It encodes CASSLASSGSLRNEQFF.

J is TRBJ2-3 and V is TRBV2; 10 positions agree with TRBD2. Germline values: CDR1 SNHLY, CDR2 FYNNEI. Germline trimming cut 6 bases from V and 3 bases from J; bases unmatched to any gene: 6. The CDR3 is 15 residues long. CDR3: CASRLLAGRTDTQYF. CDR3 DNA sequence: TGTGCCAGCAGGTTACTAGCGGGACGGACAGATACGCAGTATTTT.

The chain employs TRBV5-4 and TRBJ2-5, with a tentative D call TRBD1 (6 bases). This CDR3 region has 14 residues. Germline values: CDR1 SGHNT, CDR2 YYREEE (reference sequence). V shed 0 bases and J shed 4 bases, with 10 bases lying between them. The CDR3 loop reads CASSLEQGRETQYF. CDR3 DNA: TGTGCCAGCAGCTTGGAACAGGGTCGAGAGACCCAGTACTTC.

The chain carries TRBV6-1 and TRBJ1-2; maybe TRBD1 (5 bases). The CDR3 loop spans 17 amino acids. The V end lost 2 bases, the J end lost 4 bases, and 20 bases lay between the germline ends. Germline CDR1 and CDR2: MNHNS and SASEGT. Here the CDR3 DNA reads TGTGCCAGCAGTGAATCTATCGAGGTTGGGGGGGGCTATGGCTACACCTTC. This encodes CASSESIEVGGGYGYTF.

The rearrangement uses TRBV11-2 and TRBJ1-1, with a possible D match to TRBD1 (5 bases). V was shortened by 4 bases and J by 5 bases, with 17 bases between the two germline ends. The CDR3 contains 15 residues. Germline CDR1 and CDR2: SGHAT and FQNNGV. Here the CDR3 reads CASSSSGTSRTEAFF. The CDR3, as DNA: TGTGCCAGCAGCTCCTCCGGGACCTCGAGGACTGAAGCTTTCTTT.